This T cell receptor beta chain emerged from a study of blood T cell repertoires in COVID-19. Across the whole study: PBMCs, B-cell-depleted T cells, or T cells provided the cDNA or gDNA that made up the material.

Original methodology: The assay estimated nucleated cells by amplifying reference gene primers. Clones were read by immunoSEQ multiplex PCR, and TCRdb kept only the in-frame ones, dropping some. V, J and clone size were drawn from that table, and D and trimming were deduced from the DNA. The sample contains hundreds of thousands of clones, under 90% of which appear only once. Allocation to cohorts depended on clinical history reported by the participants. A case of COVID-19 had been met by exposed participants within 2 weeks before study entry. J gave up 1 base and V 5 bases, and 7 bases lay outside the gene matches. Germline CDR1 is MDHEN and CDR2 is SYDVKM. The CDR3 extends over 16 amino acids.

The J gene is TRBJ1-1, the V gene TRBV28; 10 bases agree with TRBD1. The receptor was isolated from a woman in her 50s who had been exposed to COVID-19. Sequencing was carried out using PBMCs or T cells enriched from blood (not recorded which). CDR3 in amino acids: CASSTLRTGGNTEAFF. As DNA, the CDR3 is TGTGCCAGCAGTACCCTGAGGACAGGGGGGAACACTGAAGCTTTCTTT.